This entry concerns a single T cell receptor (beta chain). What it recognizes is unknown. These data come from a study of graft-versus-host responses after intestinal transplantation. The table came from immunoSEQ multiplex PCR; TCRdb's copy has only in-frame clones and leaves some out. The sample gives tens of thousands of clones, about 88% of which show up once; roughly 0.3% is in the top ten. This CDR3 is 16 amino acids long. Germline V gives CDR1 SGHAT, CDR2 FQNNGV. Trimming stripped 2 bases from V and 5 bases from J, with 16 bases between. Study results and caveats: Early post-transplant HvG declines tracked with peak circulating GvH clone levels.

The starting material was unstimulated CD4+ T cells sorted from spleen or lymph node cells, obtained before transplant. The V and J genes are TRBV11-2 and TRBJ2-1; tentative D call: TRBD1 (6 bases). This receptor was obtained from a human donor who was the organ donor for an intestinal transplant. CDR3 bases: TGTGCCAGCAGCTTACCTCGTGTGGGACAACACAATGAGCAGTTCTTC. Residues: CASSLPRVGQHNEQFF.